The 4 T cell receptor beta chains below all came from one sample that was sequenced in a study of tumor-infiltrating lymphocytes in primary liver carcinoma. From around 520 ng of total RNA, TCR beta-specific cDNA was reverse-transcribed using a constant-region primer. Construction of TCR beta libraries relied on three successive nested multiplex PCR rounds employing slightly modified ARM-PCR. A C-beta reverse primer was combined with TRBV1-TRBV30 forward primers in the first two PCR rounds, and each round had around 11 cycles. In TCRdb, the multiplex PCR reads were re-called with MiXCR into one record per CDR3 protein. The sample shows 100,000 or so distinct CDR3 sequences, around two thirds of them seen only once. Starting material for RNA and DNA co-extraction consisted of roughly 18-34 mg of unsorted bulk tissue. Sequenced sample: liver tumor tissue from sampling region 5. Subset denoted: tumor region T5, tumor centre. Receptor source: a woman aged 55 to 70 with primary liver carcinoma and hepatitis B virus infection.

CDR3 sequence (DNA): TGTGCCAGCATCCTAGAGGGAGGAAGTATCAGTGAGCAGTTCTTC. Residues: CASILEGGSISEQFF. The rearrangement links TRBV11-2 to TRBJ2-1; maybe TRBD2 (6 bases). V lost 7 bases, J lost 9 bases, and 22 bases lay in between. The CDR3 spans 15 residues. CDR1 and CDR2 (germline): SGHAT, FQNNGV.

A note on this clonotype: This CDR3 fails to terminate in the conserved phenylalanine or tryptophan, so it likely reflects a read error. V gene TRBV7-9 combines with J gene TRBJ2-1; the match to TRBD2 covers 9 bases. This CDR3 is 16 amino acids long. With 6 bases clipped from V and 3 bases from J, the junction kept 9 bases outside the gene matches. The germline CDR1 and CDR2 sequences are SEHNR and FQNEAQ (reference sequence). CDR3 DNA sequence: TGTGCCAGCAGTTTGAGACTAGCGGAAGTCTACAATGAGCAGTTCTTA. This translates into CASSLRLAEVYNEQFL.

The chain uses TRBV28 and TRBJ2-1, with D perhaps assigned TRBD1 or TRBD2 (5 bases each). V lost 6 bases to trimming and J lost 11 bases, with 14 bases between them. Germline V gene lookup returns CDR1 MDHEN and CDR2 SYDVKM. CDR3 size: 12 residues. In DNA form, the CDR3 reads TGTGCCAGCAGGGTGACCGGGACCCAGCAGTTCTTC. Translating gives CASRVTGTQQFF.

A note on this clonotype: Germline is not matched at one junction end, which may reflect a read error. V gene TRBV29-1 combines with J gene TRBJ2-2, with a weak D call TRBD1 (6 bases). This CDR3 spans 12 amino acids. Germline V CDR1 and CDR2: SQVTM, ANQGSEA. The chain's CDR3 is CSVAGDIGKLFF. CDR3 in DNA: TGCAGCGTGGCAGGGGACATCGGGAAGCTGTTTTTT.